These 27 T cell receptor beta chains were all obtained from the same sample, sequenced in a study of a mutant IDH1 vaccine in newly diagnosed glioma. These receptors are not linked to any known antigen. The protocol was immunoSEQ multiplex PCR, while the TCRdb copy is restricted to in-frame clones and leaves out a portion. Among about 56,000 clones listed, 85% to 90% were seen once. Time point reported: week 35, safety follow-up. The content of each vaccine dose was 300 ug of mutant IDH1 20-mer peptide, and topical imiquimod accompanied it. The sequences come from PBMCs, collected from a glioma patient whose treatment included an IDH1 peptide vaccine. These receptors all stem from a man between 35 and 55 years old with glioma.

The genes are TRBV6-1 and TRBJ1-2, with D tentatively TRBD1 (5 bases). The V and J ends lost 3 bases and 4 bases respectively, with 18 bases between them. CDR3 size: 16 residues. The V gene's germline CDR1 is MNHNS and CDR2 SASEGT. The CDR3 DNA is TGTGCCAGCAGTGAGATCTTAGGGGCGCCAAGCTATGGCTACACCTTC. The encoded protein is CASSEILGAPSYGYTF.

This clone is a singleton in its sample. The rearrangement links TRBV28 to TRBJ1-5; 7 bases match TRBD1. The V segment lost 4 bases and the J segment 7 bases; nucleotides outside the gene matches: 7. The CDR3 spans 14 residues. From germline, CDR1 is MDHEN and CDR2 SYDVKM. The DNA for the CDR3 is TGTGCCAGCAGTTCCTCAGGGGGTTGGCAGCCCCAGCATTTT. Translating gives CASSSSGGWQPQHF.

The CDR3 here is CASSEGQVTGELFF. CDR3 DNA sequence: TGCGCCAGCAGCGAGGGGCAGGTCACCGGGGAGCTGTTTTTT. This rearrangement joins TRBV5-1 to TRBJ2-2; D is perhaps TRBD1 or TRBD2 (5 bases each). CDR3 size: 14 residues. The V gene's germline CDR1 is SGHRS and CDR2 YFSETQ. V dropped 4 bases and J dropped 4 bases, with 11 bases sitting between them.

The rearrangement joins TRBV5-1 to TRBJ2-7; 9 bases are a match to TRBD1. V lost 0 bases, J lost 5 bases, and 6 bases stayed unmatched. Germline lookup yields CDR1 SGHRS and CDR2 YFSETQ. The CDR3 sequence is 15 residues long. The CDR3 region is CASSLAQTGGNEQYF. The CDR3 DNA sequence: TGCGCCAGCAGCTTGGCCCAGACAGGGGGGAACGAGCAGTACTTC.

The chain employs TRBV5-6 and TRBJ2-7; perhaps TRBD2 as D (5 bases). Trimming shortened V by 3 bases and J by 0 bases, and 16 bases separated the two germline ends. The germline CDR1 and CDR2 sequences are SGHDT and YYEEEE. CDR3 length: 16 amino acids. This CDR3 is CASSSPYRTLSYEQYF. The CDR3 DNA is TGTGCCAGCAGCTCCCCTTATCGGACTCTCTCCTACGAGCAGTACTTC.

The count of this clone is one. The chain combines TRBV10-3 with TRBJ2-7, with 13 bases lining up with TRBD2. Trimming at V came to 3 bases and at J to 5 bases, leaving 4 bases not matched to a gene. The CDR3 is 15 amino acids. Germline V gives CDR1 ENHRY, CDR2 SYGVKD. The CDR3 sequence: CAISELAGGGHEQYF. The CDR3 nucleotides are TGTGCCATCAGTGAACTAGCGGGAGGGGGTCACGAGCAGTACTTC.

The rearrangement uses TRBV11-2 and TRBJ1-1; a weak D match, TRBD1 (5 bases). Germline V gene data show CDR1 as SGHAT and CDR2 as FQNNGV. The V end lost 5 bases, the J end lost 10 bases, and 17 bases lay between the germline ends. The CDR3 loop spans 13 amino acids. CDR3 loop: CASSLGLAGGAFF. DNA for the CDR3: TGTGCCAGCAGCCTAGGCCTCGCTGGGGGAGCTTTCTTT.

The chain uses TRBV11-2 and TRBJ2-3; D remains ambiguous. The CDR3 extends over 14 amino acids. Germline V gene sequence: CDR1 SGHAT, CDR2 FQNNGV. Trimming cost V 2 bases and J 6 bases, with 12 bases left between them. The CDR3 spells CASSLSSSADTQYF. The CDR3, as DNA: TGTGCCAGCAGCTTAAGTAGCAGTGCGGATACGCAGTATTTT. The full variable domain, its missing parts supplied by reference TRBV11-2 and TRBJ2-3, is EAGVAQSPRYKIIEKRQSVAFWCNPISGHATLYWYQQILGQGPKLLIQFQNNGVVDDSQLPKDRFSAERLKGVDSTLKIQPAKLEDSAVYLCASSLSSSADTQYFGPGTRLTVL.

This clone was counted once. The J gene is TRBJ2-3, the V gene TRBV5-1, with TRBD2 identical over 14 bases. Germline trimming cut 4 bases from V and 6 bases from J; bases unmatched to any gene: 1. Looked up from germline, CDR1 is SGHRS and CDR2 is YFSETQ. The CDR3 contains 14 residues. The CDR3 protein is CASSRTSGGDTQYF. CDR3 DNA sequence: TGCGCCAGCAGCCGGACTAGCGGGGGGGATACGCAGTATTTT.

The CDR3 spells CASRLGGSAGELFF. In nucleotides, the CDR3 is TGTGCCAGCAGGCTAGGGGGCTCCGCCGGGGAGCTGTTTTTT. V usage is TRBV7-3 and J usage is TRBJ2-2; 7 bases are shared with TRBD1. This CDR3 comprises 14 residues. Germline V gives CDR1 SGHTA, CDR2 FQGTGA. The V gene end was trimmed by 6 bases and the J gene end by 6 bases; junction bases not matched to a gene: 7.

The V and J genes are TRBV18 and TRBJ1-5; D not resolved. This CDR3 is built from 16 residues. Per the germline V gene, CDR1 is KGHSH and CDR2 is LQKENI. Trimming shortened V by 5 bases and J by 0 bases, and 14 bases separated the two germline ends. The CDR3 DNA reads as TGTGCCAGCTCATTTTCCCCATCCGATAGCAATCAGCCCCAGCATTTT. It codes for CASSFSPSDSNQPQHF. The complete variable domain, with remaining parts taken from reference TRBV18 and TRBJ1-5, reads NAGVMQNPRHLVRRRGQEARLRCSPMKGHSHVYWYRQLPEEGLKFMVYLQKENIIDESGMPKERFSAEFPKEGPSILRIQQVVRGDSAAYFCASSFSPSDSNQPQHFGDGTRLSIL.

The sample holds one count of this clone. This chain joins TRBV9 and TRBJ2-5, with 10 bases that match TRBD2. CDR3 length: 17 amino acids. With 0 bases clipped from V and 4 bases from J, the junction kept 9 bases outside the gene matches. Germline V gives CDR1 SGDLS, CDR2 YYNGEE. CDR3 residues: CASSVGSSGRGRETQYF. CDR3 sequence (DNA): TGTGCCAGCAGCGTAGGTTCTAGCGGGAGAGGTAGAGAGACCCAGTACTTC.

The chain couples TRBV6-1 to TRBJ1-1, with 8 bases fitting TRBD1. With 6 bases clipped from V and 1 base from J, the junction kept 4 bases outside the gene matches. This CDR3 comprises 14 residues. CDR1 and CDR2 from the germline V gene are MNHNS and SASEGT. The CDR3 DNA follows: TGTGCCAGCAGGGACAGGGATTGGAACACTGAAGCTTTCTTT. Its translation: CASRDRDWNTEAFF.

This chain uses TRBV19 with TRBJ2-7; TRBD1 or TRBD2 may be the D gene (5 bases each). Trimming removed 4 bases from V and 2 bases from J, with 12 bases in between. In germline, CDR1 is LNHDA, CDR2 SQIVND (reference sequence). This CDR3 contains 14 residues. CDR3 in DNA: TGTGCCAGTAGTACGTGGGACGGAGCCTACGAGCAGTACTTC. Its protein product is CASSTWDGAYEQYF.

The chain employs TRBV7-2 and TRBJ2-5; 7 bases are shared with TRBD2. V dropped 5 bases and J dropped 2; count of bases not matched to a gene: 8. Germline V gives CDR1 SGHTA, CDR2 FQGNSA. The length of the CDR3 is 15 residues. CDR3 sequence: CASSAVGTKQETQYF. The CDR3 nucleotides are TGTGCCAGCAGCGCGGTGGGGACTAAACAAGAGACCCAGTACTTC.

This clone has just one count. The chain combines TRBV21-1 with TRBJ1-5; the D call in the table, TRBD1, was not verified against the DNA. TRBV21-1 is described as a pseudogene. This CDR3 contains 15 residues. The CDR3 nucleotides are TGTGCCAGCAGCATCCGGGACAGGGGAAAGCAGCCCCAGCATTTT. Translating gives CASSIRDRGKQPQHF.

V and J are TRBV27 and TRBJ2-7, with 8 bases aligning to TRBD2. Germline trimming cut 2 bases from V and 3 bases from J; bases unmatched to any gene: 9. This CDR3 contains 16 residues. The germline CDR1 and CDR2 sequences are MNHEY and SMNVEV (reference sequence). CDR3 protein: CASSLRPTSGHYEQYF. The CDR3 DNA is TGTGCCAGCAGTTTACGCCCCACTAGCGGACACTACGAGCAGTACTTC.

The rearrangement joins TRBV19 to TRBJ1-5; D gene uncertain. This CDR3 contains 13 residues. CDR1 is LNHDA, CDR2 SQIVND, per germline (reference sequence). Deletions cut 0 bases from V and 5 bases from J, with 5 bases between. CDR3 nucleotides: TGTGCCAGTAGTATAGAGGTTTATCAGCCCCAGCATTTT. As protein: CASSIEVYQPQHF.

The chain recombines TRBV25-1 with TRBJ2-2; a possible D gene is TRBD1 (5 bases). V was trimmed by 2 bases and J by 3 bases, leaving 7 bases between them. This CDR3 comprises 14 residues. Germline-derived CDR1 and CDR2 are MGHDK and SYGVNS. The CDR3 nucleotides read TGTGCCAGCAGTGAACCCAGGGACACCGGGGAGCTGTTTTTT. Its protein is CASSEPRDTGELFF.

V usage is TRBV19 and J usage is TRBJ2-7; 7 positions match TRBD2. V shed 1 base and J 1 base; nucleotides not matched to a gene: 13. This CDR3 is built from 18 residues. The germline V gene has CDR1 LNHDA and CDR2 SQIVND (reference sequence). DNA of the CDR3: TGTGCCAGTAGTATAGTCGGATCGTCGGGAGGTATATCCTACGAGCAGTACTTC. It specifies CASSIVGSSGGISYEQYF.

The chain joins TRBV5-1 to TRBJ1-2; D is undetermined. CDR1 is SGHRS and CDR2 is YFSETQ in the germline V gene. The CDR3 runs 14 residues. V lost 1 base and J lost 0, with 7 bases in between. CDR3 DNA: TGCGCCAGCAGCTTGAGGGCAGCTAACTATGGCTACACCTTC. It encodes CASSLRAANYGYTF.

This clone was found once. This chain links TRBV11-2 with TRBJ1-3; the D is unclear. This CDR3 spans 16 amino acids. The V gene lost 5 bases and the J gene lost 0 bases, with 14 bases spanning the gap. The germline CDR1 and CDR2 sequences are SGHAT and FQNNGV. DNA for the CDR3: TGTGCCAGCAGCCTCTCCGGGCTGAGCTCTGGAAACACCATATATTTT. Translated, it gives CASSLSGLSSGNTIYF.

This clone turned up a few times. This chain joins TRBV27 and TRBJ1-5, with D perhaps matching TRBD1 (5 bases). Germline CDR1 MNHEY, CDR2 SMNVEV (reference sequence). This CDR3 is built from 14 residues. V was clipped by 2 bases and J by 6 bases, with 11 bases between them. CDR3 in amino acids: CASSLAGEGQPQHF. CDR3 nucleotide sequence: TGTGCCAGCAGTTTAGCGGGGGAGGGTCAGCCCCAGCATTTT.

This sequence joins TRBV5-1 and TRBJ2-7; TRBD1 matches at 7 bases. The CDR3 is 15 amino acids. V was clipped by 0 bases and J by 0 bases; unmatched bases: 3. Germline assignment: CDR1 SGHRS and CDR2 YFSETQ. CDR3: CASSLGGTDSYEQYF. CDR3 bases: TGCGCCAGCAGCTTGGGTGGGACAGACTCCTACGAGCAGTACTTC.

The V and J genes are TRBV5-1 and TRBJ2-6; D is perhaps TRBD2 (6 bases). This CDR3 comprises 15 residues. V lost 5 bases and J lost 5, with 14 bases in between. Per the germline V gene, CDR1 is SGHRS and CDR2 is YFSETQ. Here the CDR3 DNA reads TGCGCCAGCAGTCGAGGGGAGGACCGGGCCAACGTCCTGACTTTC. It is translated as CASSRGEDRANVLTF. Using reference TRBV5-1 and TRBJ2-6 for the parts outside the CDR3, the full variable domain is KAGVTQTPRYLIKTRGQQVTLSCSPISGHRSVSWYQQTPGQGLQFLFEYFSETQRNKGNFPGRFSGRQFSNSRSEMNVSTLELGDSALYLCASSRGEDRANVLTFGAGSRLTVL.

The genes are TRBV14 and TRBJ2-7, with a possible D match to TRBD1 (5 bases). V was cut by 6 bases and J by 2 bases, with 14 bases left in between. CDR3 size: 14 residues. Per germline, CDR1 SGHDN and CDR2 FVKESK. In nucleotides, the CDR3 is TGTGCCAGCAGGCCTCAGCAGGGCACCTACGAGCAGTACTTC. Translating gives CASRPQQGTYEQYF.

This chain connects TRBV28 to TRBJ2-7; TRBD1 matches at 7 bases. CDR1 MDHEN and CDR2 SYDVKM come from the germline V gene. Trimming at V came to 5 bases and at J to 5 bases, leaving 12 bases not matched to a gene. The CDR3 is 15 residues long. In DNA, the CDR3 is TGTGCCAGCAGTCTTATTGCAGGGGGTCGGCACGAGCAGTACTTC. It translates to CASSLIAGGRHEQYF.